The present T cell receptor beta chain was sequenced within a study of cytomegalovirus exposure and HLA in healthy donors. Study-wide results and caveats: No immune exposure information besides CMV serostatus was available.

The CDR3 loop spans 13 amino acids. Trimming shortened V by 7 bases and J by 1 base, and 10 bases separated the two germline ends. Germline CDR1 MGHDK, CDR2 SYGVNS. As to this clone: No antigen is known for it.

This cohort consisted of healthy bone marrow donors. Use of 60 Vbeta and 13 Jbeta primers characterized the PCR. Assay used: immunoSEQ multiplex PCR; TCRdb lists only in-frame clones, some missing. The sample has 100,000 to 150,000 clones; 80% are singletons. V and J are TRBV25-1 and TRBJ1-1; no definite D call. Sequences were obtained from PBMCs. This receptor was taken from a man aged 30 to 45 in good health and CMV-seropositive. CDR3 residues: CASTRRENTEAFF. The DNA of the CDR3 is TGTGCCAGCACCCGGCGGGAGAACACTGAAGCTTTCTTT.